Below, 25 T cell receptor beta chains from the same sample are listed, as sequenced in a study of blood T cell repertoires in COVID-19. TCRdb's copy holds only in-frame clones and misses some; the assay was immunoSEQ multiplex PCR. Among around 95,000 clones listed, 70% to 80% were seen once. Input material: peripheral blood. These receptors were taken from a man between 65 and 85 years old with active or convalescent COVID-19.

The chain couples TRBV28 to TRBJ1-1; D perhaps matches TRBD1 (6 bases). The germline gives CDR1 MDHEN, CDR2 SYDVKM. V lost 3 bases and J 3 bases, leaving 11 bases between the germline ends. CDR3 length equals 14 residues. As DNA, the CDR3 is TGTGCCAGCAGTTTTGCAGGGGTTTACACTGAAGCTTTCTTT. This gives the protein CASSFAGVYTEAFF.

This clone was seen ten or more times. The gene calls are TRBV4-1 and TRBJ1-3; D might be TRBD1 (6 bases). Germline lookup yields CDR1 MGHRA and CDR2 YSYEKL. This CDR3 contains 17 residues. Trimming removed 0 bases at V and 3 bases at J, with 15 bases between. The CDR3 is CASSQEWGLAIGNTIYF. The CDR3 DNA is TGCGCCAGCAGCCAAGAGTGGGGGCTCGCAATTGGAAACACCATATATTTT.

The V gene is TRBV3-1 (or the pseudogene TRBV3-2), the J gene TRBJ1-1, with D maybe TRBD1 (6 bases). This CDR3 has 15 amino acids. V was pared by 4 bases and J by 0 bases, with 12 bases between. The germline gives CDR1 LGHDT, CDR2 YNNKEL (reference sequence). This CDR3 reads CASSPRGGLNTEAFF. CDR3 sequence (DNA): TGTGCCAGCAGCCCCAGGGGAGGGTTGAACACTGAAGCTTTCTTT.

This sequence joins TRBV7-9 and TRBJ2-1; 7 nucleotides agree with TRBD2. V was clipped by 0 bases and J by 7 bases; unmatched bases: 9. The germline V gene encodes CDR1 SEHNR and CDR2 FQNEAQ (reference sequence). This CDR3 has 16 amino acids. The CDR3 DNA sequence: TGTGCCAGCAGCTTAGCGGTCCGCTCCGGGAGGAATGAGCAGTTCTTC. This gives the protein CASSLAVRSGRNEQFF.

The J gene is TRBJ2-3, the V gene TRBV15; tentatively, D is TRBD2 (6 bases). Per germline, CDR1 LNHNV and CDR2 YYDKDF (reference sequence). There are 16 residues in the CDR3. Trimming cost V 3 bases and J 0 bases, with 13 bases left between them. As DNA, the CDR3 is TGTGCCACCAGCAGCGGGGACTTCTCTAGCACAGATACGCAGTATTTT. This gives the protein CATSSGDFSSTDTQYF.

The chain has TRBV5-4 and TRBJ1-2; 9 bases fit TRBD1. With 3 bases clipped from V and 6 bases from J, the junction kept 9 bases outside the gene matches. Germline CDR1 SGHNT, CDR2 YYREEE (reference sequence). The CDR3 extends over 15 amino acids. The CDR3 region is CASSWGQGLMDGYTF. CDR3 nucleotide sequence: TGTGCCAGCAGCTGGGGACAGGGTCTTATGGATGGCTACACCTTC.

The CDR3 loop is CASSYRATGDVTEAFF. CDR3 nucleotide sequence: TGTGCCAGCAGTTATCGGGCAACAGGGGATGTCACTGAAGCTTTCTTT. The J gene is TRBJ1-1, the V gene TRBV6-5, with 7 positions matching TRBD1. Trimming took 3 bases from V and 4 from J; bases not matched to a gene: 11. This CDR3 has 16 amino acids. Per germline, CDR1 MNHEY and CDR2 SVGAGI.

V and J are TRBV27 and TRBJ2-6; weak D call: TRBD2 (6 bases). The CDR3 extends over 14 amino acids. Germline CDR1 is MNHEY and CDR2 is SMNVEV (reference sequence). V was clipped by 6 bases and J by 4 bases, with 10 bases between them. CDR3 region: CASRPRGGANVLTF. In nucleotides, the CDR3 is TGTGCCAGCAGGCCTCGGGGGGGGGCCAACGTCCTGACTTTC.

The gene calls are TRBV15 and TRBJ2-1; 9 bases are a match to TRBD2. This CDR3 is built from 18 residues. The V and J ends lost 0 bases and 10 bases, in that order; junction bases with no gene match: 16. Germline loops: CDR1 LNHNV, CDR2 YYDKDF (reference sequence). For the CDR3, the DNA is TGTGCCACCAGCAGAGATCTTGGGGCGGGAGGGTCCAGTTACGAGCAGTTCTTC. Translation: CATSRDLGAGGSSYEQFF.

This clone was counted between two and nine times. In the same sample, other DNA sequences code for this CDR3. The chain is built from TRBV12-3 or TRBV12-4 and TRBJ2-7; perhaps TRBD2 as D (5 bases). Trimming removed 1 base from V and 4 bases from J, with 5 bases in between. The CDR3 is 12 residues long. The CDR3 DNA reads TGTGCCAGCAGTTTAGGGAGGTACGAGCAGTACTTC. This sequence encodes CASSLGRYEQYF.

The V and J genes are TRBV7-9 and TRBJ1-5; perhaps TRBD1 as D (5 bases). This CDR3 is 15 amino acids long. Germline V gene data show CDR1 as SEHNR and CDR2 as FQNEAQ (reference sequence). Trimming removed 5 bases from V and 4 bases from J, with 15 bases in between. The CDR3 here is CASSLGVTANQPQHF. Written as DNA, the CDR3 is TGTGCCAGCAGCCTAGGGGTGACAGCAAATCAGCCCCAGCATTTT.

The rearrangement joins TRBV27 to TRBJ2-5; perhaps TRBD1 as D (5 bases). Trimming removed 0 bases at V and 6 bases at J, with 11 bases between. This CDR3 region has 14 residues. Looked up from germline, CDR1 is MNHEY and CDR2 is SMNVEV (reference sequence). The CDR3 reads CASSLSKGWKTQYF. CDR3 sequence (DNA): TGTGCCAGCAGTTTATCGAAGGGGTGGAAGACCCAGTACTTC.

This chain connects TRBV5-4 to TRBJ2-2, with 9 bases lining up with TRBD1. This CDR3 is built from 15 residues. J lost 6 bases, V lost 4 bases, and 7 bases had no gene match. Germline CDR1 is SGHNT and CDR2 is YYREEE (reference sequence). For the CDR3, the DNA is TGTGCCAGCAGCGGGACAGGGCTTTCGGCCGGGGAGCTGTTTTTT. The encoded protein is CASSGTGLSAGELFF.

This clone was seen only once. The rearrangement links TRBV19 to TRBJ1-1, with D tentatively TRBD1 (5 bases). V was cut by 6 bases and J by 0 bases, with 11 bases left in between. Germline V lookup: CDR1 LNHDA, CDR2 SQIVND (reference sequence). The CDR3 sequence is 14 residues long. The CDR3 region is CASSLGLVNTEAFF. CDR3 DNA sequence: TGTGCCAGTAGCTTGGGACTGGTGAACACTGAAGCTTTCTTT. The full variable domain, its missing parts supplied by reference TRBV19 and TRBJ1-1, is DGGITQSPKYLFRKEGQNVTLSCEQNLNHDAMYWYRQDPGQGLRLIYYSQIVNDFQKGDIAEGYSVSREKKESFPLTVTSAQKNPTAFYLCASSLGLVNTEAFFGQGTRLTVV.

The rearrangement joins TRBV6-5 to TRBJ1-2, with no clear D. The germline gives CDR1 MNHEY, CDR2 SVGAGI. This CDR3 has 15 amino acids. Trimming removed 7 bases from V and 3 bases from J, with 18 bases in between. The CDR3 reads CASTPRRPGDYGYTF. In DNA form, the CDR3 reads TGTGCCAGCACTCCCCGCCGTCCGGGAGACTATGGCTACACCTTC.

The chain joins TRBV5-6 to TRBJ2-1; 13 bases match TRBD2. Germline loops: CDR1 SGHDT, CDR2 YYEEEE. V lost 2 bases, J lost 12 bases, and 8 bases stayed unmatched. The CDR3 runs to 15 residues. CDR3 DNA: TGTGCCAGCAGCTTTTGGACTAGCGGGAGACGGGTGCAGTTCTTC. Its translation: CASSFWTSGRRVQFF.

J is TRBJ1-2 and V is TRBV5-6; TRBD1 matches at 9 bases. Per the germline V gene, CDR1 is SGHDT and CDR2 is YYEEEE. The J segment lost 5 bases and the V segment lost 6 bases, leaving 5 bases of the junction unmatched. The CDR3 consists of 13 residues. CDR3 in DNA: TGTGCCAGCACGGACAGGGGCGGGTATGGCTACACCTTC. It is translated as CASTDRGGYGYTF. Looking up the rest from reference TRBV5-6 and TRBJ1-2 gives the full variable domain: DAGVTQSPTHLIKTRGQQVTLRCSPKSGHDTVSWYQQALGQGPQFIFQYYEEEERQRGNFPDRFSGHQFPNYSSELNVNALLLGDSALYLCASTDRGGYGYTFGSGTRLTVV.

The V and J genes are TRBV19 and TRBJ1-1; TRBD1 matches 9 bases. The CDR3 covers 13 residues. Germline CDR1 reads LNHDA; CDR2 reads SQIVND (reference sequence). V was clipped by 3 bases and J by 4 bases; unmatched bases: 0. For the CDR3, the DNA is TGTGCCAGTAGTATGGGACAGGGCACTGAAGCTTTCTTT. It specifies CASSMGQGTEAFF.

The genes are TRBV5-1 and TRBJ2-1, with 7 bases that match TRBD2. CDR1 and CDR2 from the germline V gene are SGHRS and YFSETQ. The CDR3 spans 15 residues. With 4 bases clipped from V and 0 bases from J, the junction kept 4 bases outside the gene matches. The CDR3 here is CASSDLAASYNEQFF. CDR3 nucleotide sequence: TGCGCCAGCAGCGATCTAGCGGCCTCCTACAATGAGCAGTTCTTC.

The chain links TRBV29-1 to TRBJ1-2; D not certain. This CDR3 is 11 amino acids long. Germline lookup yields CDR1 SQVTM and CDR2 ANQGSEA. V gave up 7 bases and J gave up 1 base, with 7 bases separating them. The CDR3, as DNA: TGCAGCGACCGGGATAACTATGGCTACACCTTC. Amino acids: CSDRDNYGYTF.

This clone was counted many times. This chain links TRBV24-1 with TRBJ1-2, with TRBD1 identical over 10 bases. There are 16 residues in the CDR3. V lost 9 bases, J lost 0 bases, and 9 bases stayed unmatched. From germline, CDR1 is KGHDR and CDR2 SFDVKD. Here the CDR3 reads CATPPGQGPANYGYTF. In DNA form, the CDR3 reads TGTGCCACCCCCCCGGGACAGGGGCCCGCTAACTATGGCTACACCTTC.

The gene calls are TRBV7-6 and TRBJ2-7; 7 bases line up with TRBD2. In germline, CDR1 is SGHVS, CDR2 FNYEAQ. This CDR3 is 16 amino acids long. Trimming took 1 base from V and 5 from J; bases not matched to a gene: 11. In DNA form, the CDR3 reads TGTGCCAGCAGCTTAGGGGTCCCCAGCGGGATCAACGAGCAGTACTTC. It encodes CASSLGVPSGINEQYF.

The chain carries TRBV5-4 and TRBJ1-1, with D possibly being TRBD1 (5 bases). V lost 6 bases, J lost 0 bases, and 15 bases lay in between. This CDR3 has 15 amino acids. The germline V gene has CDR1 SGHNT and CDR2 YYREEE (reference sequence). CDR3 nucleotides: TGTGCCAGCAACACCGGAGGGGTGATGAACACTGAAGCTTTCTTT. Translating gives CASNTGGVMNTEAFF. Drawing the rest from reference TRBV5-4 and TRBJ1-1, the complete variable domain is ETGVTQSPTHLIKTRGQQVTLRCSSQSGHNTVSWYQQALGQGPQFIFQYYREEENGRGNFPPRFSGLQFPNYSSELNVNALELDDSALYLCASNTGGVMNTEAFFGQGTRLTVV.

In this sample, this clone turned up once. The chain uses TRBV7-8 and TRBJ2-1; 13 bases are a match to TRBD2. The junction had 5 bases not matched to a gene; V was cut back by 1 base and J by 8 bases. Germline assignment: CDR1 SGHVS and CDR2 FQNEAQ. The CDR3 loop spans 16 amino acids. CDR3 loop: CASSLEGLAGKYEQFF. CDR3 DNA: TGTGCCAGCAGCTTAGAGGGACTAGCGGGAAAGTATGAGCAGTTCTTC.

This chain uses TRBV5-4 with TRBJ2-3; maybe TRBD1 (7 bases). CDR1 is SGHNT and CDR2 is YYREEE in the germline V gene (reference sequence). This CDR3 contains 14 residues. Deletions cut 5 bases from V and 5 bases from J, with 15 bases between. CDR3 coding DNA: TGTGCCAGCAGGGGGGGCAGGGGGATAGATACGCAGTATTTT. It codes for CASRGGRGIDTQYF.